These T cell receptor beta chains were read from a single sample in a study of shared clonotypes between healthy human individuals. The assay was immunoSEQ multiplex PCR, and TCRdb's table has in-frame clones only and misses some. The table includes hundreds of thousands of clones, more than 75% detected once. Sequencing was carried out using PBMCs. The source is a woman aged 40 to 55 in good health. Some clones in this sample may be carry-over from other donors' samples. CDR3s include the opening cysteine and the closing phenylalanine or tryptophan. The order of the fields is J gene, D gene, clone size, V gene, CDR3 protein, CDR3 DNA. D genes are given only for firm matches. A clone size is listed for some rows: how often the clone was seen (once, few, many), or a class if it is expanded.

J: TRBJ2-7
D: TRBD1
size: -
V: TRBV23-1
CDR3: CASSHPDRYYEQYF
DNA: TGCGCCAGCAGTCATCCGGACAGGTACTACGAGCAGTACTTC

J: TRBJ1-2
D: -
size: -
V: TRBV29-1
CDR3: CSVEVTRGYYGYTF
DNA: TGCAGCGTTGAAGTGACAAGGGGGTACTATGGCTACACCTTC

J: TRBJ2-5
D: TRBD2
size: -
V: TRBV7-3
CDR3: CASPSGSSETQYF
DNA: TGTGCCAGCCCTAGCGGGAGTTCAGAGACCCAGTACTTC

J: TRBJ2-3
D: -
size: -
V: TRBV10-1
CDR3: CASSTSTDTQYF
DNA: TGCGCCAGCAGCACAAGCACAGATACGCAGTATTTT

J: TRBJ1-1
D: -
size: -
V: TRBV6-1
CDR3: CASLSFGTKNTEAFF
DNA: TGTGCCAGCCTAAGCTTTGGGACCAAGAACACTGAAGCTTTCTTT

J: TRBJ2-1
D: -
size: many
V: TRBV11-3
CDR3: CASSLGANNEQFF
DNA: TGTGCCAGCAGCTTAGGCGCTAACAATGAGCAGTTCTTC

J: TRBJ2-3
D: TRBD2
size: -
V: TRBV7-3
CDR3: CASSLGGSPTDTQYF
DNA: TGTGCCAGCAGCTTGGGCGGGAGTCCGACAGATACGCAGTATTTT

J: TRBJ2-7
D: -
size: -
V: TRBV5-1
CDR3: CASSLVQGSYEQYF
DNA: TGCGCCAGCAGCTTGGTCCAGGGCTCCTACGAGCAGTACTTC

J: TRBJ2-1
D: -
size: -
V: TRBV20-1
CDR3: CSAKPLDRQFF
DNA: TGCAGTGCTAAACCGCTAGATCGCCAGTTCTTC

J: TRBJ2-2
D: -
size: -
V: TRBV11-2
CDR3: CASSLVGGANTGELFF
DNA: TGTGCCAGCAGCTTAGTTGGGGGAGCGAACACCGGGGAGCTGTTTTTT

J: TRBJ2-6
D: TRBD2
size: -
V: TRBV15
CDR3: CATSSVPGLAGEERRVSGANVLTF
DNA: TGTGCCACCAGCAGTGTACCGGGACTAGCGGGAGAAGAGCGGAGGGTCTCTGGGGCCAACGTCCTGACTTTC

J: TRBJ2-7
D: -
size: -
V: TRBV28
CDR3: CASSLTIYEQYF
DNA: TGTGCCAGCAGTTTAACTATCTACGAGCAGTACTTC

J: TRBJ1-2
D: -
size: -
V: TRBV30
CDR3: CAWLPYLGEVYGYTF
DNA: TGTGCCTGGCTCCCCTACTTGGGGGAGGTCTATGGCTACACCTTC

J: TRBJ2-7
D: TRBD2
size: -
V: TRBV28
CDR3: CASSGGGPYEQYF
DNA: TGTGCCAGCAGTGGCGGGGGGCCCTACGAGCAGTACTTC

J: TRBJ1-6
D: TRBD1
size: -
V: TRBV7-8
CDR3: CASSPDRVGNSPLHF
DNA: TGTGCCAGCAGCCCCGACAGGGTTGGGAATTCACCCCTCCACTTT

J: TRBJ1-5
D: -
size: -
V: TRBV29-1
CDR3: CSVGNRVDQPQHF
DNA: TGCAGCGTTGGGAATAGGGTGGATCAGCCCCAGCATTTT

J: TRBJ2-7
D: -
size: -
V: TRBV6-6
CDR3: CASSYSTASYEQYF
DNA: TGTGCCAGCAGTTACTCGACCGCTTCCTACGAGCAGTACTTC

J: TRBJ1-4
D: TRBD1
size: once
V: TRBV5-1
CDR3: CASSGQAGAEKLFF
DNA: TGCGCCAGCAGTGGACAGGCCGGGGCAGAAAAACTGTTTTTT